These 31 T cell receptor beta chains share one sample of origin, sequenced in a study of shared clonotypes between healthy human individuals. Method: immunoSEQ multiplex PCR; TCRdb's copy keeps in-frame clones and lacks some. The table lists around 1.4 million clones, about 98.5% of them singletons. Sequenced: naive CD4+ T cells sorted from blood. Subset meaning: CD45RA+ positively selected. All receptors derive from a man aged 25 to 40 in good health.

This chain joins TRBV4-1 and TRBJ1-1; D not resolved. The germline CDR1 and CDR2 sequences are MGHRA and YSYEKL. The CDR3 spans 15 residues. The V and J ends lost 1 base and 5 bases respectively, with 14 bases between them. The CDR3 DNA sequence: TGCGCCAGCAGCCAAGGGGTTGCGGTGGGGACTGAAGCTTTCTTT. Its protein is CASSQGVAVGTEAFF.

This chain connects TRBV15 to TRBJ2-3; tentatively, D is TRBD1 (5 bases). This CDR3 has 12 amino acids. Germline V gene data show CDR1 as LNHNV and CDR2 as YYDKDF (reference sequence). V lost 0 bases, J lost 9 bases, and 7 bases lay in between. DNA of the CDR3: TGTGCCACCAGCAGAGATCAGGGAACGCAGTATTTT. As protein: CATSRDQGTQYF.

This sequence joins TRBV27 and TRBJ2-2; the match to TRBD1 covers 7 bases. The V gene end was trimmed by 10 bases and the J gene end by 6 bases; junction bases not matched to a gene: 8. The CDR3 is 13 residues long. The germline CDR1 and CDR2 sequences are MNHEY and SMNVEV (reference sequence). The CDR3 DNA reads as TGTGCCATATCCAACAGGGGAGCCGGGGAGCTGTTTTTT. Its protein is CAISNRGAGELFF.

This clone was seen only once. The genes are TRBV7-6 and TRBJ2-5; D uncertain. The DNA end is a closer match to TRBJ2-7, so the J assignment may be wrong. The germline V gene encodes CDR1 SGHVS and CDR2 FNYEAQ. This CDR3 spans 12 amino acids. The CDR3 nucleotides are TGTGCCAGCGGTGGGTATGGATACGAGCAGTACTTC. As protein: CASGGYGYEQYF.

The chain links TRBV6-5 to TRBJ2-1, with TRBD2 as a possible D gene (6 bases). V was trimmed by 0 bases and J by 9 bases, leaving 15 bases between them. CDR3 length: 15 amino acids. Per germline, CDR1 MNHEY and CDR2 SVGAGI. Here the CDR3 reads CASSYSTGGNIEQFF. The CDR3 DNA sequence: TGTGCCAGCAGTTACTCCACCGGGGGTAATATTGAGCAGTTCTTC.

The rearrangement uses TRBV7-3 and TRBJ2-1, with 8 bases that match TRBD2. With V trimmed by 2 bases and J by 1 base, 13 bases remained unmatched. This CDR3 has 19 amino acids. Germline V gene sequence: CDR1 SGHTA, CDR2 FQGTGA. The CDR3 here is CASSLGPGPGLGSYNEQFF. The CDR3, as DNA: TGTGCCAGCAGCTTAGGTCCCGGTCCGGGACTAGGGTCCTACAATGAGCAGTTCTTC. Combining the CDR3 with reference TRBV7-3 and TRBJ2-1 gives the whole variable domain GAGVSQTPSNKVTEKGKYVELRCDPISGHTALYWYRQSLGQGPEFLIYFQGTGAADDSGLPNDRFFAVRPEGSVSTLKIQRTERGDSAVYLCASSLGPGPGLGSYNEQFFGPGTRLTVL.

The chain carries TRBV7-2 and TRBJ2-5, with D tentatively TRBD2 (6 bases). This CDR3 region has 14 residues. Germline lookup yields CDR1 SGHTA and CDR2 FQGNSA. Trimming removed 1 base from V and 7 bases from J, with 13 bases in between. In DNA, the CDR3 is TGTGCCAGCAGCTTAGAAGGGAGGAGCGGGACCCAGTACTTC. Translated, it gives CASSLEGRSGTQYF.

The J gene is TRBJ1-4, the V gene TRBV28, with TRBD1 matching 7 bases. The germline V gene has CDR1 MDHEN and CDR2 SYDVKM. Losses at the gene ends were 8 bases for V and 8 bases for J; bases not matched to a gene: 5. The CDR3 consists of 12 residues. CDR3 bases: TGTGCCAGCCAGGGGGGTCGGGAAAAACTGTTTTTT. This codes for CASQGGREKLFF. The variable domain in full, completed from reference TRBV28 and TRBJ1-4, reads DVKVTQSSRYLVKRTGEKVFLECVQDMDHENMFWYRQDPGLGLRLIYFSYDVKMKEKGDIPEGYSVSREKKERFSLILESASTNQTSMYLCASQGGREKLFFGSGTQLSVL.

The rearrangement joins TRBV18 to TRBJ2-6; no clear D gene. V dropped 2 bases and J dropped 0 bases, with 8 bases sitting between them. CDR1 KGHSH and CDR2 LQKENI come from the germline V gene. The CDR3 consists of 16 residues. The CDR3 sequence: CASSPSAYSGANVLTF. DNA of the CDR3: TGTGCCAGCTCACCAAGTGCCTACTCTGGGGCCAACGTCCTGACTTTC.

This chain uses TRBV7-3 with TRBJ2-2, with TRBD1 matching over 9 bases. The CDR3 extends over 16 amino acids. CDR1 is SGHTA, CDR2 FQGTGA, per germline. After removal of 6 bases from V and 4 bases from J, the junction contained 9 bases not matched to a gene. This chain's CDR3 is CASSYTGGRGTGELFF. CDR3 coding DNA: TGTGCCAGCAGTTACACAGGGGGCAGGGGCACCGGGGAGCTGTTTTTT.

The chain is built from TRBV6-5 and TRBJ2-7, with a tentative D call TRBD2 (7 bases). Germline assignment: CDR1 MNHEY and CDR2 SVGAGI. CDR3 length: 13 amino acids. With 6 bases removed from V and 5 bases from J, the gap between germline ends came to 14 bases. CDR3 amino acids: CASRWGGGNEQYF. DNA for the CDR3: TGTGCCAGCAGGTGGGGAGGGGGAAACGAGCAGTACTTC.

This clone was seen a single time. The chain employs TRBV29-1 and TRBJ2-2; D gene ambiguous. V lost 4 bases to trimming and J lost 7 bases, with 10 bases between them. Looked up from germline, CDR1 is SQVTM and CDR2 is ANQGSEA. This CDR3 spans 12 amino acids. This CDR3 reads CSVARWDGELFF. The CDR3 DNA reads as TGCAGCGTTGCAAGGTGGGACGGGGAGCTGTTTTTT.

V and J are TRBV27 and TRBJ2-7, with D maybe TRBD1 (5 bases). Trimming pared 6 bases from V and 5 bases from J, leaving 11 bases between. Germline CDR1 and CDR2: MNHEY and SMNVEV (reference sequence). CDR3 length equals 12 residues. CDR3 sequence reads: CASSPAGNEQYF. CDR3 in DNA: TGTGCCAGCAGCCCAGCAGGGAACGAGCAGTACTTC.

V gene TRBV29-1 combines with J gene TRBJ2-5; TRBD1 agrees at 7 bases. Germline lookup yields CDR1 SQVTM and CDR2 ANQGSEA. V lost 4 bases to trimming and J lost 5 bases; unmatched junction nucleotides: 7. The CDR3 has 13 residues. The CDR3 coding sequence is TGCAGCGTTGGCCACAGGGGCGCGGAGACCCAGTACTTC. Encoded protein: CSVGHRGAETQYF.

The genes are TRBV6-5 and TRBJ2-7, with D perhaps being TRBD1 or TRBD2 (5 bases each). This CDR3 comprises 13 residues. The germline V gene has CDR1 MNHEY and CDR2 SVGAGI. V dropped 7 bases and J dropped 5 bases, with 15 bases sitting between them. The DNA of the CDR3 is TGTGCCAGCATGCTGCAGGGACGGAACGAGCAGTACTTC. Residues: CASMLQGRNEQYF.

The gene calls are TRBV28 and TRBJ2-6; 12 bases match TRBD1. J was trimmed by 0 bases and V by 7 bases; bases with no gene match: 7. Germline-derived CDR1 and CDR2 are MDHEN and SYDVKM. The CDR3 consists of 18 residues. This CDR3 is CASTKPGQGASGANVLTF. The CDR3 DNA reads TGTGCCAGCACCAAGCCGGGACAGGGGGCCTCTGGGGCCAACGTCCTGACTTTC.

For the CDR3, the DNA is TGTGCCAGCAGCTTGATGACTAGCGGGATGGGAGAGACCCAGTACTTC. Its protein product is CASSLMTSGMGETQYF. The chain recombines TRBV5-4 with TRBJ2-5; 11 bases map to TRBD2. This CDR3 is built from 16 residues. Losses at the gene ends were 1 base for V and 4 bases for J; bases not matched to a gene: 6. Germline V gene data show CDR1 as SGHNT and CDR2 as YYREEE (reference sequence).

The rearrangement uses TRBV18 and TRBJ1-4; 7 nucleotides line up with TRBD1. Germline values: CDR1 KGHSH, CDR2 LQKENI. V gave up 3 bases and J gave up 0 bases; unmatched junction bases: 10. The CDR3 runs 18 residues. In DNA form, the CDR3 reads TGTGCCAGCTCACCCCAAATAGACGGACAGGCAACTAATGAAAAACTGTTTTTT. It translates to CASSPQIDGQATNEKLFF.

CDR3 loop: CASSLKQGPYEQYF. The DNA of the CDR3 is TGTGCCAGCAGCTTGAAGCAGGGGCCCTACGAGCAGTACTTC. J is TRBJ2-7 and V is TRBV5-4; maybe TRBD1 (6 bases). V lost 1 base to trimming and J lost 2 bases, with 10 bases between them. Per germline, CDR1 SGHNT and CDR2 YYREEE (reference sequence). This CDR3 region has 14 residues.

This clone has just one count. The sample holds other DNA sequences that translate to the same CDR3. This chain uses TRBV5-8 with TRBJ2-5, with D possibly matching TRBD1 (5 bases). Germline loops: CDR1 SGHTS, CDR2 YDEGEE. The ends were cut back, 0 bases at V and 4 bases at J, with 7 bases in the middle. This CDR3 is 13 amino acids long. The CDR3 coding sequence is TGTGCCAGCAGCTTGGCTGGGGCAGAGACCCAGTACTTC. The encoded protein is CASSLAGAETQYF.

The chain uses TRBV5-1 and TRBJ2-2, with D possibly being TRBD1 (6 bases). The CDR3 totals 15 residues. The V end was cut by 5 bases, the J end by 4 bases, with 15 bases between. Germline-derived CDR1 and CDR2 are SGHRS and YFSETQ. CDR3 loop: CASRSGQLFTGELFF. The CDR3, as DNA: TGCGCCAGCAGGTCCGGACAGTTATTCACCGGGGAGCTGTTTTTT.

This CDR3 reads CASSPGWDQYEQYF. Written as DNA, the CDR3 is TGTGCCAGCAGCCCAGGGTGGGACCAATACGAGCAGTACTTC. This chain links TRBV11-3 with TRBJ2-7; D is possibly TRBD1 or TRBD2 (5 bases each). The V end lost 5 bases, the J end lost 4 bases, and 15 bases lay between the germline ends. Germline V gives CDR1 SGHNT, CDR2 YENEEA. The CDR3 is made up of 14 amino acids.

The rearrangement links TRBV27 to TRBJ2-7; 15 bases line up with TRBD2. The CDR3 sequence is 18 residues long. Germline CDR1 MNHEY, CDR2 SMNVEV (reference sequence). J was trimmed by 6 bases and V by 3 bases; bases with no gene match: 12. As DNA, the CDR3 is TGTGCCAGCAGTTTCGCCGGGACTAGCGGGAGGAAGGCCCGCGAGCAGTACTTC. Its translation: CASSFAGTSGRKAREQYF.

The chain links TRBV9 to TRBJ2-5, with D possibly being TRBD1 (6 bases). V gave up 1 base and J gave up 1 base, with 26 bases separating them. Germline V gene data show CDR1 as SGDLS and CDR2 as YYNGEE. This CDR3 region has 20 residues. The CDR3 here is CASSVRSGASTRTLQETQYF. As DNA, the CDR3 is TGTGCCAGCAGCGTAAGATCAGGGGCCTCAACCCGGACACTCCAAGAGACCCAGTACTTC.

The chain has TRBV11-3 and TRBJ2-5, with D unclear. Germline CDR1 SGHNT, CDR2 YENEEA. This CDR3 has 13 amino acids. With 1 base removed from V and 9 bases from J, the gap between germline ends came to 12 bases. This CDR3 is CASSLAPMASQYF. The CDR3 DNA follows: TGTGCCAGCAGCTTAGCACCAATGGCGTCCCAGTACTTC.

The rearrangement uses TRBV2 and TRBJ2-4, with 11 bases matching TRBD1. Germline trimming cut 6 bases from V and 8 bases from J; bases unmatched to any gene: 3. This CDR3 comprises 13 residues. CDR1 is SNHLY, CDR2 FYNNEI, per germline. CDR3 sequence: CASRDRGQDIQYF. The CDR3 DNA sequence: TGTGCCAGCAGGGACAGGGGGCAGGACATTCAGTACTTC.

The rearrangement joins TRBV4-3 to TRBJ2-1, with 10 bases aligning to TRBD2. Germline CDR1 is LGHNA and CDR2 is YSLEER. V trimming: 0 bases; J trimming: 7 bases; junction bases outside the gene matches: 15. The CDR3 extends over 19 amino acids. CDR3 protein: CASSQDLTSGRALRNEQFF. CDR3 DNA sequence: TGCGCCAGCAGCCAAGATCTTACCAGCGGGAGGGCTCTGAGGAATGAGCAGTTCTTC.

Of note for this clone: Other DNA sequences in the sample encode the same CDR3. The chain has TRBV2 and TRBJ2-7; D possibly corresponds to TRBD2 (5 bases). The CDR3 sequence is 12 residues long. Germline CDR1 is SNHLY and CDR2 is FYNNEI. Trimming cost V 6 bases and J 4 bases, with 10 bases left between them. In nucleotides, the CDR3 is TGTGCCAGCAGCGAGGGTTGGTACGAGCAGTACTTC. Residues: CASSEGWYEQYF.

The chain uses TRBV15 and TRBJ2-4; a weak D match, TRBD1 (6 bases). Germline CDR1 reads LNHNV; CDR2 reads YYDKDF (reference sequence). V lost 1 base and J 0 bases, leaving 10 bases between the germline ends. The CDR3 is made up of 16 amino acids. CDR3 protein: CATSRGQALAKNIQYF. The CDR3 DNA follows: TGTGCCACCAGCAGAGGACAGGCATTAGCCAAAAACATTCAGTACTTC.

The J gene is TRBJ2-3, the V gene TRBV18, with 10 bases lining up with TRBD2. Germline CDR1 reads KGHSH; CDR2 reads LQKENI. The J segment lost 2 bases and the V segment lost 4 bases, leaving 12 bases of the junction unmatched. The CDR3 runs to 18 residues. CDR3 loop: CASSLLPSGSRPTDTQYF. CDR3 nucleotides: TGTGCCAGCTCACTACTTCCTAGCGGGAGTCGGCCCACAGATACGCAGTATTTT. Full variable domain (outside the CDR3, taken from reference TRBV18 and TRBJ2-3): NAGVMQNPRHLVRRRGQEARLRCSPMKGHSHVYWYRQLPEEGLKFMVYLQKENIIDESGMPKERFSAEFPKEGPSILRIQQVVRGDSAAYFCASSLLPSGSRPTDTQYFGPGTRLTVL.

The CDR3 nucleotides read TGTGCCAGCAGAGAAATTACCGGGGAGCTGTTTTTT. This codes for CASREITGELFF. The chain carries TRBV6-1 and TRBJ2-2, with no clear D. The CDR3 length is 12 residues. V was trimmed by 6 bases and J by 5 bases, leaving 7 bases between them. The germline V gene encodes CDR1 MNHNS and CDR2 SASEGT.